Many counts were recorded for the clone carrying this T cell receptor beta chain. Its cognate antigen is unknown. A single record per CDR3 protein comes from TCRdb applying MiXCR to the reads. Seen here are 480,000 or so distinct CDR3 sequences, about 10% observed once, and the top ten hold roughly 10%. Germline assignment: CDR1 MDHEN and CDR2 SYDVKM. The V end was cut by 2 bases, the J end by 0 bases, with 16 bases between. This CDR3 has 17 residues. These data belong to a study of T cell repertoires in cytomegalovirus infection. Study in general: In public TCR beta signatures, there were indications of both CMV infection and matching HLA type.

Study results and caveats: It was HLA-C-restricted CMV-specific TCR beta clonotypes that dominated the response ex vivo. Accumulated public TCR beta family frequency recognized individuals carrying CMV together with the relevant HLA.

This receptor was obtained from a human donor in good health (CMV status not recorded). Some clones in this sample may be carry-over from other donors' samples. This chain connects TRBV28 to TRBJ1-2; possible D gene TRBD1, 5 bases. Sequenced sample: PBMCs. CDR3 coding DNA: TGTGCCAGCAGTTTAGTAGGTGTGGACACCACTAACTATGGCTACACCTTC. The encoded protein is CASSLVGVDTTNYGYTF.